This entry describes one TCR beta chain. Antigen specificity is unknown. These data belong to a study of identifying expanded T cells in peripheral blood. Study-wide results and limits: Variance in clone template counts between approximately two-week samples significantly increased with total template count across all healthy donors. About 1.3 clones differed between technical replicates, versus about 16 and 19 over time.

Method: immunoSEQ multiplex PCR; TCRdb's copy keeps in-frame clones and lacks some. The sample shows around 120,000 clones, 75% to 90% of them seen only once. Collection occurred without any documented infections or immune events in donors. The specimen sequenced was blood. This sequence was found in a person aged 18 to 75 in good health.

The CDR3 here is CASRPGSKNIQYF. Here the CDR3 DNA reads TGTGCCAGCAGACCCGGGTCAAAAAACATTCAGTACTTC. V and J are TRBV6-5 and TRBJ2-4; D unresolved. The CDR3 runs 13 residues. V was pared by 6 bases and J by 4 bases, with 10 bases between. Per the germline V gene, CDR1 is MNHEY and CDR2 is SVGAGI.